This T cell receptor beta chain was recovered during a study of cytomegalovirus exposure and HLA in healthy donors. A multiplex PCR was run with 60 Vbeta primers and 13 Jbeta primers. TCRdb's copy holds only in-frame clones and misses some; the assay was immunoSEQ multiplex PCR. Here the sample spans approximately 190,000 clones, over 70% being singletons. Losses at the gene ends were 5 bases for V and 1 base for J; bases not matched to a gene: 4. Germline V gene lookup returns CDR1 MNHNY and CDR2 SVGAGI (reference sequence). This CDR3 has 14 residues. Nominal health characterized the donors when sampled, though unrecorded immune exposures were likely.

The sample consisted of PBMCs. This receptor was identified in a man aged 30-40 years in good health and CMV-seronegative. The rearrangement joins TRBV6-6 to TRBJ2-5; 7 positions match TRBD1. CDR3 DNA sequence: TGTGCCAGCAGTGAGAAGGGGGCCCAAGAGACCCAGTACTTC. Encoded protein: CASSEKGAQETQYF.